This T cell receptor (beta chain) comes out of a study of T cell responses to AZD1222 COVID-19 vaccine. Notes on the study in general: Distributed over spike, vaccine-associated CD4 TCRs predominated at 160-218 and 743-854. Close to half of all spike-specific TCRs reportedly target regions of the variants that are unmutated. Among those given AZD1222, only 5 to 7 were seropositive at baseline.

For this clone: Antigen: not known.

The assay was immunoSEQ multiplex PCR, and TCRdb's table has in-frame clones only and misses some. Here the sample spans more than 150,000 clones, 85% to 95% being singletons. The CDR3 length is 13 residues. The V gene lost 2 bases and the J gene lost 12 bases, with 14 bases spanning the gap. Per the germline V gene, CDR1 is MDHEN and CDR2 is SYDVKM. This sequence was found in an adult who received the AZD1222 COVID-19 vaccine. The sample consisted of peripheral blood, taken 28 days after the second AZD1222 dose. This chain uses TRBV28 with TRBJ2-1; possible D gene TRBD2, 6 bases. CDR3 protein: CASSLRGGKRQFF. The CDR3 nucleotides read TGTGCCAGCAGTTTACGTGGGGGGAAACGGCAGTTCTTC.